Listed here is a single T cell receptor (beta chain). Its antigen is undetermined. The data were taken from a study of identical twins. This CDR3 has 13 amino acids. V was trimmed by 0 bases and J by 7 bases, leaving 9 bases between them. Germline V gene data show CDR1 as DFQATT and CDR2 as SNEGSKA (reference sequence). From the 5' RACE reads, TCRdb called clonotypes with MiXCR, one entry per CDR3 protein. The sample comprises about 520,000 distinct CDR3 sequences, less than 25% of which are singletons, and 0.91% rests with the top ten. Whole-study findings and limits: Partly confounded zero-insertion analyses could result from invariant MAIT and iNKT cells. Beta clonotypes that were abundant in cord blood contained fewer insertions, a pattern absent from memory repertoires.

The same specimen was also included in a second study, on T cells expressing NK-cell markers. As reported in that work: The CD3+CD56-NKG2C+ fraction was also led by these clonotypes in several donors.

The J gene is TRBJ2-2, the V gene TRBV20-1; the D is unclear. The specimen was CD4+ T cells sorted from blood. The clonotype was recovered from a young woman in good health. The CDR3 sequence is CSARDVIGGELFF. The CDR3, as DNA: TGCAGTGCTAGAGATGTCATCGGCGGGGAGCTGTTTTTT.